Below are 16 T cell receptor beta chains sequenced from a single sample in a study of OX40 agonist ivuxolimab in advanced cancers. This table comes from immunoSEQ multiplex PCR, and its TCRdb copy is limited to in-frame clones, with some not included. The sample includes roughly 26,000 clones, roughly 86% of them seen just once. Sample: CD4+ or CD8+ T cells sorted from blood, taken in a trial of the OX40 agonist ivuxolimab. Source of these receptors: an adult with an advanced solid tumor such as melanoma, head and neck, liver or kidney cancer.

The genes are TRBV27 and TRBJ1-1; 7 nucleotides agree with TRBD1. CDR3 length: 15 amino acids. V was pared by 1 base and J by 5 bases, with 7 bases of the junction left unmatched. Per the germline V gene, CDR1 is MNHEY and CDR2 is SMNVEV (reference sequence). The CDR3 coding sequence is TGTGCCAGCAGTTTATACGCAGGGGGTGGGACTGAAGCTTTCTTT. This translates into CASSLYAGGGTEAFF.

In its sample, this clone was seen once. The rearrangement joins TRBV11-2 to TRBJ1-1; TRBD1 matches at 8 bases. Germline V gene sequence: CDR1 SGHAT, CDR2 FQNNGV. CDR3 length: 17 residues. After removal of 5 bases from V and 0 bases from J, the junction contained 11 bases not matched to a gene. CDR3 residues: CASSPWTGKLMNTEAFF. In DNA, the CDR3 is TGTGCCAGCAGCCCCTGGACAGGGAAATTAATGAACACTGAAGCTTTCTTT.

The chain recombines TRBV19 with TRBJ2-1, with TRBD1 identical over 10 bases. The CDR3 contains 13 residues. V was clipped by 8 bases and J by 3 bases; unmatched bases: 1. CDR1 LNHDA and CDR2 SQIVND come from the germline V gene (reference sequence). The CDR3 region has the DNA TGTGCCAGTCGGACAGGGGGCTACAATGAGCAGTTCTTC. Translating gives CASRTGGYNEQFF.

V and J are TRBV11-2 and TRBJ1-1, with TRBD1 matching over 9 bases. V was pared by 10 bases and J by 3 bases, with 6 bases of the junction left unmatched. The germline CDR1 and CDR2 sequences are SGHAT and FQNNGV. The CDR3 length is 13 residues. The CDR3: CAIQGATYTEAFF. CDR3 DNA: TGTGCCATACAGGGGGCCACCTACACTGAAGCTTTCTTT.

This clone was seen a single time. The chain recombines TRBV13 with TRBJ2-4, with D tentatively TRBD2 (5 bases). Germline lookup yields CDR1 PRHDT and CDR2 FYEKMQ (reference sequence). The CDR3 has 12 amino acids. The ends were cut back, 1 base at V and 9 bases at J, with 7 bases in the middle. The chain's CDR3 is CASSLADSIQYF. For the CDR3, the DNA is TGTGCCAGCAGCTTAGCGGACTCCATTCAGTACTTC.

The chain recombines TRBV5-4 with TRBJ2-3, with D uncertain. The length of the CDR3 is 15 residues. CDR1 is SGHNT, CDR2 YYREEE, per germline (reference sequence). V was shortened by 0 bases and J by 1 base, with 9 bases between the two germline ends. The CDR3 reads CASSLELGRTDTQYF. CDR3 DNA sequence: TGTGCCAGCAGCTTGGAGCTAGGGCGCACAGATACGCAGTATTTT.

The chain links TRBV6-5 to TRBJ2-3; D is uncertain. CDR1 MNHEY and CDR2 SVGAGI come from the germline V gene. This CDR3 has 14 residues. V lost 5 bases, J lost 1 base, and 10 bases lay in between. CDR3 sequence reads: CASSLELGTDTQYF. The CDR3 nucleotides are TGTGCCAGCAGTCTAGAGCTGGGCACAGATACGCAGTATTTT.

V usage is TRBV11-2 and J usage is TRBJ2-2, with D possibly matching TRBD2 (5 bases). Trimming left V 5 bases short and J 4 bases short, with 8 bases between. The CDR3 consists of 13 residues. Germline V gene data show CDR1 as SGHAT and CDR2 as FQNNGV. The CDR3 reads CASSPEGTGELFF. CDR3 sequence (DNA): TGTGCCAGCAGCCCAGAGGGCACCGGGGAGCTGTTTTTT.

The genes are TRBV27 and TRBJ1-5; TRBD1 might be the D (5 bases). The CDR3 consists of 15 residues. Germline V gene lookup returns CDR1 MNHEY and CDR2 SMNVEV (reference sequence). V was cut by 0 bases and J by 5 bases, with 11 bases left in between. CDR3 nucleotides: TGTGCCAGCAGTTTATCGGGGGACGGGTATCAGCCCCAGCATTTT. This sequence encodes CASSLSGDGYQPQHF.

The gene calls are TRBV11-2 and TRBJ2-7; D perhaps matches TRBD1 (5 bases). CDR1 is SGHAT and CDR2 is FQNNGV in the germline V gene. V was cut by 1 base and J by 2 bases, with 9 bases left in between. CDR3 size: 14 residues. CDR3 nucleotides: TGTGCCAGCAGCTTAGGTACAGGAGCCTACGAGCAGTACTTC. This codes for CASSLGTGAYEQYF.

The chain employs TRBV27 and TRBJ2-2; TRBD1 is a possible D gene (6 bases). Germline assignment: CDR1 MNHEY and CDR2 SMNVEV (reference sequence). The V end lost 4 bases, the J end lost 4 bases, and 10 bases lay between the germline ends. The CDR3 is made up of 14 amino acids. The CDR3 reads CASSSGDTTGELFF. The DNA of the CDR3 is TGTGCCAGCAGTTCCGGGGACACCACCGGGGAGCTGTTTTTT.

The chain has TRBV5-1 and TRBJ2-7; possible D gene TRBD1, 6 bases. CDR1 SGHRS and CDR2 YFSETQ come from the germline V gene. V shed 10 bases and J shed 0 bases, with 14 bases lying between them. This CDR3 region has 13 residues. The CDR3 spells CASEGESSYEQYF. The CDR3 coding sequence is TGCGCCTCCGAGGGGGAGAGCTCCTACGAGCAGTACTTC.

The V and J genes are TRBV7-9 and TRBJ2-2; D is unclear. The CDR3 length is 15 residues. V was shortened by 5 bases and J by 0 bases, with 10 bases between the two germline ends. Germline V lookup: CDR1 SEHNR, CDR2 FQNEAQ (reference sequence). The CDR3 reads CASSTGRANTGELFF. The CDR3 DNA reads TGTGCCAGCAGCACCGGACGAGCGAACACCGGGGAGCTGTTTTTT.

This clone was counted a single time. This chain links TRBV4-1 with TRBJ2-4; D is perhaps TRBD2 (5 bases). Germline V gives CDR1 MGHRA, CDR2 YSYEKL. Trimming cost V 4 bases and J 7 bases, with 11 bases left between them. The CDR3 is made up of 13 amino acids. In DNA form, the CDR3 reads TGCGCCAGCAGCCTCGCCCCGGGGAACATTCAGTACTTC. This encodes CASSLAPGNIQYF.

The chain recombines TRBV9 with TRBJ2-3; 8 bases are shared with TRBD2. Per germline, CDR1 SGDLS and CDR2 YYNGEE. V shed 0 bases and J 0 bases; nucleotides not matched to a gene: 3. CDR3 length: 16 amino acids. CDR3 loop: CASSVAASGSTDTQYF. In nucleotides, the CDR3 is TGTGCCAGCAGCGTAGCGGCTAGCGGGAGCACAGATACGCAGTATTTT.

This chain links TRBV11-2 with TRBJ2-7; a weak D match, TRBD1 (5 bases). The V gene lost 1 base and the J gene lost 2 bases, with 12 bases spanning the gap. The CDR3 runs to 15 residues. CDR1 is SGHAT and CDR2 is FQNNGV in the germline V gene. The DNA for the CDR3 is TGTGCCAGCAGCTTAGGCACAGGAACTCCCTACGAGCAGTACTTC. The encoded protein is CASSLGTGTPYEQYF.